This note documents a single T cell receptor (beta chain) sequence. Its antigen remains unknown. Germline loops: CDR1 SGHDN, CDR2 FVKESK. CDR3 size: 11 residues. Trimming cost V 2 bases and J 3 bases, with 2 bases left between them. The PCR ran on 60 Vbeta and 13 Jbeta primers. Original analysis: Later, roughly 77 million unique TCR beta chains were counted in an analysis, and some 11 million of them were shared. Sequencing was performed with immunoSEQ multiplex PCR; in TCRdb, only in-frame clones are kept and a portion is missing. V, J and clone size are those of that table, while D and trimming were read from the DNA. The sample shows about 190,000 clones, 60% to 85% of them seen only once. This sample stems from a study of cytomegalovirus exposure and HLA in healthy donors. Whole-study results and caveats: Later examination showed HLA-associated TCR beta chains had greater clonal expansion than equally common others. A missense variant in DCLRE1C was later tied to TCR beta V- and J-gene trimming.

This TCR was recovered from a woman aged 18-29 years in good health and CMV-seronegative. Sequencing was performed on PBMCs. The V call is TRBV14, the J call TRBJ2-7; D not certain. The CDR3 is CASSQHYEQYF. Written as DNA, the CDR3 is TGTGCCAGCAGCCAACACTACGAGCAGTACTTC.